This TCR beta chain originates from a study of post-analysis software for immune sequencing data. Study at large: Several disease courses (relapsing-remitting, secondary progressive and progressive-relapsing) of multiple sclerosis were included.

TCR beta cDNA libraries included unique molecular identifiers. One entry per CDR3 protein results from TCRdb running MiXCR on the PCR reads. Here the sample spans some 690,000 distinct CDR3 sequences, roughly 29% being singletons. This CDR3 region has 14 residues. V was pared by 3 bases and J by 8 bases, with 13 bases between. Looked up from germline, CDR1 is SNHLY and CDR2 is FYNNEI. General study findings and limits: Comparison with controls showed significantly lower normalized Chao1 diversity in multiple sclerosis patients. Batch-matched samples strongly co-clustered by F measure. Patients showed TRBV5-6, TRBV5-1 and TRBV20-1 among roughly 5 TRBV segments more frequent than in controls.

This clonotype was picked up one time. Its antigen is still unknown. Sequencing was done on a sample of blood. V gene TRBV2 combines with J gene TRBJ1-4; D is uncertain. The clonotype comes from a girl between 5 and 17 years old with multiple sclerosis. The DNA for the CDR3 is TGTGCCAGCAGTGATCCCGTCTTCTGGGAAAAACTGTTTTTT. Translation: CASSDPVFWEKLFF.